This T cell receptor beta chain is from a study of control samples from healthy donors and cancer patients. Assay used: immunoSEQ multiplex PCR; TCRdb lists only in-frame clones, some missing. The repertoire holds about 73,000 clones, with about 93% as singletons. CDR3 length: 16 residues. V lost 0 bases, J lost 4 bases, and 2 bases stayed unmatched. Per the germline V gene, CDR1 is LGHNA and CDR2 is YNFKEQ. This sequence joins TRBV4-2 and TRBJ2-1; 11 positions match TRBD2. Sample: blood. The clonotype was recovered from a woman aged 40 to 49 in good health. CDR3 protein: CASSQDGLAGYNEQFF. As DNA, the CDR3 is TGTGCCAGCAGCCAAGACGGACTAGCGGGTTACAATGAGCAGTTCTTC.